This T cell receptor beta chain was identified in a study of PD-L1 blockade in urothelial cancer. On the study more broadly: About 85% of the 29 patients were men with bladder-origin urothelial cancer. Blood analyses occurred 3 weeks (second dose) and 6 weeks post treatment start.

The protocol was immunoSEQ multiplex PCR, while the TCRdb copy is restricted to in-frame clones and leaves out a portion. The sample carries about 41,000 clones, approximately 85% recorded once. Time point specified: peripheral blood 6 weeks after treatment start. Pretreatment and on-treatment blood mononuclear cell samples were taken, totaling between 1 and 8 time points per patient. The junction had 12 bases not matched to a gene; V was cut back by 3 bases and J by 3 bases. The CDR3 runs to 17 residues. From germline, CDR1 is KGHSH and CDR2 LQKENI. The input for sequencing was PBMCs, taken around atezolizumab (anti-PD-L1) treatment. This clonotype was sampled from a man between 65 and 80 years old with urothelial cancer. This chain uses TRBV18 with TRBJ1-1; 8 nucleotides match TRBD1. The CDR3 sequence: CASSPFPTGTGYTEAFF. The CDR3, as DNA: TGTGCCAGCTCACCCTTCCCAACCGGGACAGGCTACACTGAAGCTTTCTTT.